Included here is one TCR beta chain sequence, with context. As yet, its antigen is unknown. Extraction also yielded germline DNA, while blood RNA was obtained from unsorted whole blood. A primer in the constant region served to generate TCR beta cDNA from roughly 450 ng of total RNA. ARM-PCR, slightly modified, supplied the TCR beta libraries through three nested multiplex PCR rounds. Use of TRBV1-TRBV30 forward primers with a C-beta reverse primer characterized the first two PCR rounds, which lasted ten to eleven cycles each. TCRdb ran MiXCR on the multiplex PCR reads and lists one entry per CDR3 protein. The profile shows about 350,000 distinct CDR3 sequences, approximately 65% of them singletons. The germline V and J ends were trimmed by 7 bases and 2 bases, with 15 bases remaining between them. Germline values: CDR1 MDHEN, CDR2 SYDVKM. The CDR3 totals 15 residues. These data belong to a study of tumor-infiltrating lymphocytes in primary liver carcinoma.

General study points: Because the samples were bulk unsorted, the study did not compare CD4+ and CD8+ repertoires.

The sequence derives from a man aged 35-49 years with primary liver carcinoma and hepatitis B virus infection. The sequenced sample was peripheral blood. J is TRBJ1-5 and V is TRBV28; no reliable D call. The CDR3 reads CASTGRVWGNQPQHF. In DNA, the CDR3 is TGTGCCAGCACTGGTCGGGTTTGGGGCAATCAGCCCCAGCATTTT.